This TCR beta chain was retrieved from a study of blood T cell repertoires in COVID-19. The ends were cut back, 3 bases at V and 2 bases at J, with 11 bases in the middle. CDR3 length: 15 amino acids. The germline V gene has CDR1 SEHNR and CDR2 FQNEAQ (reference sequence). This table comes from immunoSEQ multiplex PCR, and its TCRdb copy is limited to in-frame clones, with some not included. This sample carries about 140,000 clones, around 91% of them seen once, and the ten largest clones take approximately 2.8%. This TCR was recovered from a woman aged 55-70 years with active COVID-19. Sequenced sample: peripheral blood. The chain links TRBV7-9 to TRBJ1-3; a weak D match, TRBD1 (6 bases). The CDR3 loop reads CASSFPGQAGNTIYF. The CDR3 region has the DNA TGTGCCAGCAGCTTTCCGGGACAAGCTGGAAACACCATATATTTT.